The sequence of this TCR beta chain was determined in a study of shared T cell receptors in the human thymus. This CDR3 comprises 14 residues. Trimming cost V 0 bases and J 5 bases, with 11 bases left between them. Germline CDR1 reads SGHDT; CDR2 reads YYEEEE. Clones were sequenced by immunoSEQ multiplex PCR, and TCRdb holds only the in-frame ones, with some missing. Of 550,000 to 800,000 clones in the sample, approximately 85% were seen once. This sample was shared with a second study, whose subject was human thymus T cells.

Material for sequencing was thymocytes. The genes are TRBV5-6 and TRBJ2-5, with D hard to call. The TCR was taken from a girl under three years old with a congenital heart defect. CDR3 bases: TGTGCCAGCAGCTTGGGTCTCCGCCAGGAGACCCAGTACTTC. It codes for CASSLGLRQETQYF.